This record concerns one TCR beta chain sequence. The data were obtained in a study of T cells in Graves' hyperthyroidism and ophthalmopathy. The CDR3 loop spans 13 amino acids. The V and J ends lost 6 bases and 8 bases respectively, with 16 bases between them. Germline V gene data show CDR1 as SNHLY and CDR2 as FYNNEI. Researchers took RNA transcripts and amplified the TCR beta CDR3 regions from them. HTBI primers were the set used in a first-round RT-PCR of the TCR CDR3. TCRdb reanalysed the multiplex PCR reads using MiXCR and keeps one entry per CDR3 protein. The sample has about 540,000 distinct CDR3 sequences, 46% seen once. Stability of Graves' hyperthyroidism was defined as absent ophthalmopathy progression within 18 months.

Sequences were obtained from peripheral blood or thyroid tissue (not recorded which). This chain connects TRBV2 to TRBJ1-2; a possible D gene is TRBD1 (5 bases). This sequence was found in a woman younger than 35 with Graves' hyperthyroidism. The CDR3 nucleotides read TGTGCCAGCAGGATCGAGTCGGGGCTCGGCTACACCTTC. Translating it yields CASRIESGLGYTF.